This TCR beta chain was captured by sequencing in a study of T cell repertoires in ileal Crohn's disease. Findings and limits, study-wide: Postoperative endoscopy occurred within one year, median 6.9 months.

The CDR3 covers 14 residues. Trimming removed 2 bases from V and 8 bases from J; junction bases left unmatched: 10. CDR1 GTSNPN and CDR2 SVGIG come from the germline V gene (reference sequence). Time point here: neoterminal ileum biopsy at postoperative endoscopy, about 6 months after surgery. To note about this clone: Its antigen is still unknown.

TCRB immunosequencing input was roughly 500 nanograms of biopsy DNA per sample. Clones were read by immunoSEQ multiplex PCR, and TCRdb kept only the in-frame ones, dropping some. This table holds some 11,000 clones, 60% to 85% found once. The chain has TRBV30 and TRBJ1-2; 8 bases align to TRBD1. The sequencing sample was made of ileal tissue. The receptor was derived from an adult with Crohn's disease. CDR3 sequence: CAWSPDRGTVGYTF. The DNA of the CDR3 is TGTGCCTGGAGTCCCGACAGGGGAACGGTGGGCTACACCTTC. Drawing the rest from reference TRBV30 and TRBJ1-2, the complete variable domain is SQTIHQWPATLVQPVGSPLSLECTVEGTSNPNLYWYRQAAGRGLQLLFYSVGIGQISSEVPQNLSASRPQDRQFILSSKKLLLSDSGFYLCAWSPDRGTVGYTFGSGTRLTVV.